The 25 T cell receptor beta chains presented below share a single source sample, sequenced in a study of a mutant IDH1 vaccine in newly diagnosed glioma. No antigen has been assigned to these receptors. The sample's time point: week 35, safety follow-up. All doses held 300 ug of mutant IDH1 20-mer peptide, with topical imiquimod. Measured with immunoSEQ multiplex PCR; TCRdb has only the in-frame clones, and not every one. The data hold tens of thousands of clones, with around 80% observed a single time. The sample was PBMCs, taken from a glioma patient whose treatment included an IDH1 peptide vaccine. These receptors originate from a woman under 30 with glioma.

With regard to this clone: Different DNA sequences within this sample yield the same CDR3. This chain joins TRBV6-1 and TRBJ2-3; weak D call: TRBD2 (6 bases). CDR1 and CDR2 from the germline V gene are MNHNS and SASEGT. Trimming left V 5 bases short and J 0 bases short, with 12 bases between. The CDR3 spans 15 residues. This chain's CDR3 is CASSLNSGSTDTQYF. CDR3 nucleotide sequence: TGTGCCAGCAGTTTGAATAGCGGTAGCACAGATACGCAGTATTTT.

The J gene is TRBJ2-3, the V gene TRBV28; maybe TRBD2 (6 bases). V lost 5 bases to trimming and J lost 5 bases, with 11 bases between them. The CDR3 sequence is 13 residues long. From germline, CDR1 is MDHEN and CDR2 SYDVKM. In nucleotides, the CDR3 is TGTGCCAGCAGTGGTAGACTAGGAGATACGCAGTATTTT. It is translated as CASSGRLGDTQYF.

The chain uses TRBV4-1 and TRBJ1-5; D is perhaps TRBD1 (6 bases). Trimming shortened V by 1 base and J by 7 bases, and 26 bases separated the two germline ends. Germline CDR1 MGHRA, CDR2 YSYEKL. The CDR3 length is 19 residues. The CDR3 region has the DNA TGCGCCAGCAGCCAAGGTCCAGCGGGGCCAGGGGCCAGTGAGCAGCCCCAGCATTTT. It translates to CASSQGPAGPGASEQPQHF.

The CDR3 nucleotides are TGTGCCAGCAGTGGGGTTGCAGGGACCAATCAGCCCCAGCATTTT. This codes for CASSGVAGTNQPQHF. V usage is TRBV6-1 and J usage is TRBJ1-5; the D gene is possibly TRBD1 (5 bases). Germline V gene data show CDR1 as MNHNS and CDR2 as SASEGT. The CDR3 spans 15 residues. V was shortened by 4 bases and J by 3 bases, with 13 bases between the two germline ends.

The CDR3 loop is CASSLLRKTEGSYEQYF. The DNA for the CDR3 is TGTGCCAGCAGCTTGCTAAGGAAGACTGAAGGTAGCTACGAGCAGTACTTC. This chain joins TRBV5-7 and TRBJ2-7; D is ambiguous. TRBV5-7 is an ORF, with its function uncertain. This CDR3 spans 17 amino acids. Trimming shortened V by 1 base and J by 3 bases, and 20 bases separated the two germline ends.

The gene calls are TRBV5-6 and TRBJ2-3, with 7 positions matching TRBD1. The V gene's germline CDR1 is SGHDT and CDR2 YYEEEE. The V gene end was trimmed by 0 bases and the J gene end by 2 bases; junction bases not matched to a gene: 6. The CDR3 extends over 16 amino acids. The CDR3: CASSLEQTGNTDTQYF. In DNA, the CDR3 is TGTGCCAGCAGCTTGGAGCAGACAGGGAACACAGATACGCAGTATTTT.

This clone occurred once. This rearrangement joins TRBV5-4 to TRBJ2-5; the D gene could be TRBD1 or TRBD2 (6 bases each). V dropped 0 bases and J dropped 5 bases, with 17 bases sitting between them. The germline V gene encodes CDR1 SGHNT and CDR2 YYREEE (reference sequence). The CDR3 is 16 residues long. CDR3 coding DNA: TGTGCCAGCAGCTTGGATGCAAGGGGGGCCGGGGAGACCCAGTACTTC. Its protein product is CASSLDARGAGETQYF.

This rearrangement joins TRBV10-3 to TRBJ1-2; tentatively, D is TRBD1 (6 bases). CDR3 length: 14 residues. CDR1 is ENHRY and CDR2 is SYGVKD in the germline V gene. Trimming pared 7 bases from V and 3 bases from J, leaving 15 bases between. CDR3 nucleotide sequence: TGTGCCATCAAAGCCGGACAGAACCACTATGGCTACACCTTC. Translating it yields CAIKAGQNHYGYTF.

The CDR3 coding sequence is TGTGCCAGCAGCTTAGCCCTAGCGGGGAATGAGCAGTTCTTC. Amino acids: CASSLALAGNEQFF. This chain connects TRBV7-9 to TRBJ2-1; TRBD2 matches at 9 bases. Germline V gene data show CDR1 as SEHNR and CDR2 as FQNEAQ (reference sequence). CDR3 length: 14 amino acids. V shed 0 bases and J 7 bases; nucleotides not matched to a gene: 1.

The chain is built from TRBV7-9 and TRBJ1-1; 8 bases are a match to TRBD1. CDR3 length equals 15 residues. V was pared by 0 bases and J by 5 bases, with 5 bases of the junction left unmatched. CDR1 and CDR2 (germline): SEHNR, FQNEAQ (reference sequence). As DNA, the CDR3 is TGTGCCAGCAGCTTAGCCCAGGGGGCCGGGACTGAAGCTTTCTTT. It translates to CASSLAQGAGTEAFF.

V gene TRBV2 combines with J gene TRBJ2-7; 9 bases agree with TRBD1. Germline CDR1 SNHLY, CDR2 FYNNEI. V was pared by 3 bases and J by 3 bases, with 12 bases of the junction left unmatched. There are 17 residues in the CDR3. The CDR3 is CASSDLYRGQVNYEQYF. The DNA of the CDR3 is TGTGCCAGCAGTGATTTGTACAGGGGGCAGGTCAACTACGAGCAGTACTTC. Based on the CDR3 plus reference TRBV2 and TRBJ2-7, the full variable domain is EPEVTQTPSHQVTQMGQEVILRCVPISNHLYFYWYRQILGQKVEFLVSFYNNEISEKSEIFDDQFSVERPDGSNFTLKIRSTKLEDSAMYFCASSDLYRGQVNYEQYFGPGTRLTVT.

V is TRBV9 and J is TRBJ2-1; 7 nucleotides match TRBD2. Germline lookup yields CDR1 SGDLS and CDR2 YYNGEE. Trimming removed 3 bases from V and 0 bases from J; junction bases left unmatched: 3. This CDR3 spans 15 amino acids. The CDR3 sequence is CASSASGSSYNEQFF. The CDR3, as DNA: TGTGCCAGCAGCGCTAGCGGTAGCTCCTACAATGAGCAGTTCTTC. The complete variable domain, with remaining parts taken from reference TRBV9 and TRBJ2-1, reads DSGVTQTPKHLITATGQRVTLRCSPRSGDLSVYWYQQSLDQGLQFLIQYYNGEERAKGNILERFSAQQFPDLHSELNLSSLELGDSALYFCASSASGSSYNEQFFGPGTRLTVL.

V gene TRBV7-2 combines with J gene TRBJ2-3; D possibly matches TRBD1 or TRBD2 (6 bases each). The V end was cut by 6 bases, the J end by 8 bases, with 12 bases between. Looked up from germline, CDR1 is SGHTA and CDR2 is FQGNSA. This CDR3 contains 12 residues. The DNA for the CDR3 is TGTGCCAGCAGTCACAAGGGGGGTACGCAGTATTTT. The encoded protein is CASSHKGGTQYF.

The genes are TRBV7-9 and TRBJ1-2; D is possibly TRBD1 (6 bases). V was cut by 0 bases and J by 3 bases, with 23 bases left in between. The V gene's germline CDR1 is SEHNR and CDR2 FQNEAQ (reference sequence). The CDR3 loop spans 19 amino acids. Here the CDR3 DNA reads TGTGCCAGCAGCTTAGCAAGGGGCATGGGGGCCCAGGTGGACTATGGCTACACCTTC. This translates into CASSLARGMGAQVDYGYTF.

V gene TRBV19 combines with J gene TRBJ2-6; D possibly corresponds to TRBD1 (7 bases). This CDR3 has 17 residues. The V gene's germline CDR1 is LNHDA and CDR2 SQIVND (reference sequence). Between the trimmed V and J ends, which lost 6 bases and 4 bases, there was a span of 19 bases. This CDR3 reads CASREGLTGTGANVLTF. CDR3 DNA: TGTGCCAGTAGGGAGGGTCTGACAGGGACAGGGGCCAACGTCCTGACTTTC.

The chain employs TRBV6-4 and TRBJ1-3; D gene unclear. The germline V gene encodes CDR1 MRHNA and CDR2 SNTAGT. CDR3 length: 15 amino acids. Between the trimmed V and J ends, which lost 5 bases and 9 bases, there was a span of 20 bases. The CDR3 reads CASSLPYQSRSTIYF. CDR3 coding DNA: TGTGCCAGCAGTCTCCCCTACCAGTCCAGGAGCACCATATATTTT.

The chain employs TRBV27 and TRBJ1-4; 7 bases are a match to TRBD1. This CDR3 spans 12 amino acids. The V gene's germline CDR1 is MNHEY and CDR2 SMNVEV (reference sequence). The CDR3, as DNA: TGTGCTTCGGGACAGCCCCTTGGTAAACTGTTTTTT. Translated, it gives CASGQPLGKLFF.

The chain joins TRBV19 to TRBJ2-7; 10 nucleotides agree with TRBD2. CDR1 LNHDA and CDR2 SQIVND come from the germline V gene (reference sequence). V dropped 6 bases and J dropped 6; count of bases not matched to a gene: 8. The CDR3 contains 14 residues. Here the CDR3 reads CASSLPGLAREQYF. DNA of the CDR3: TGTGCCAGTAGCCTTCCGGGACTAGCGCGCGAGCAGTACTTC.

The V and J genes are TRBV2 and TRBJ2-4; D call uncertain. V lost 2 bases, J lost 0 bases, and 14 bases lay in between. The germline CDR1 and CDR2 sequences are SNHLY and FYNNEI. The CDR3 extends over 17 amino acids. Written as DNA, the CDR3 is TGTGCCAGCAGTGAATGGGTCGAAAAACTAGCCAAAAACATTCAGTACTTC. Its protein is CASSEWVEKLAKNIQYF.

This chain joins TRBV5-4 and TRBJ2-1; TRBD2 matches 12 bases. Germline V lookup: CDR1 SGHNT, CDR2 YYREEE (reference sequence). The V gene end was trimmed by 2 bases and the J gene end by 5 bases; junction bases not matched to a gene: 2. This CDR3 region has 15 residues. CDR3 region: CASSFRTSGDNEQFF. CDR3 DNA sequence: TGTGCCAGCAGCTTTCGGACTAGCGGGGACAATGAGCAGTTCTTC.

V is TRBV5-6 and J is TRBJ2-5; TRBD1 is a possible D gene (5 bases). Germline V gene lookup returns CDR1 SGHDT and CDR2 YYEEEE. V shed 2 bases and J shed 0 bases, with 11 bases lying between them. CDR3 length: 15 amino acids. CDR3 amino acids: CASSFRPGYQETQYF. Written as DNA, the CDR3 is TGTGCCAGCAGCTTTAGGCCAGGGTACCAAGAGACCCAGTACTTC. The full variable domain, completed using reference TRBV5-6 and TRBJ2-5, is DAGVTQSPTHLIKTRGQQVTLRCSPKSGHDTVSWYQQALGQGPQFIFQYYEEEERQRGNFPDRFSGHQFPNYSSELNVNALLLGDSALYLCASSFRPGYQETQYFGPGTRLLVL.

V usage is TRBV27 and J usage is TRBJ2-7, with D uncertain. Per the germline V gene, CDR1 is MNHEY and CDR2 is SMNVEV (reference sequence). Trimming cost V 5 bases and J 2 bases, with 16 bases left between them. The CDR3 runs 15 residues. The CDR3 sequence is CASSPRVGKPYEQYF. CDR3 nucleotides: TGTGCCAGCAGTCCCCGGGTGGGGAAACCCTACGAGCAGTACTTC.

This clone was counted between two and nine times. The J gene is TRBJ1-1, the V gene TRBV6-4, with a weak D call TRBD1 (6 bases). The CDR3 has 13 amino acids. The V gene's germline CDR1 is MRHNA and CDR2 SNTAGT. The germline V and J ends were trimmed by 6 bases and 2 bases, with 10 bases remaining between them. In nucleotides, the CDR3 is TGTGCCAGCAGCGAGGACAGCAACACTGAAGCTTTCTTT. This gives the protein CASSEDSNTEAFF.

V and J are TRBV27 and TRBJ2-2; 9 positions match TRBD2. The junction had 3 bases not matched to a gene; V was cut back by 1 base and J by 3 bases. This CDR3 spans 16 amino acids. Looked up from germline, CDR1 is MNHEY and CDR2 is SMNVEV (reference sequence). The CDR3 sequence is CASSLYAGGDTGELFF. For the CDR3, the DNA is TGTGCCAGCAGTTTATATGCGGGAGGGGACACCGGGGAGCTGTTTTTT.

The chain is built from TRBV4-2 and TRBJ2-5; 7 nucleotides agree with TRBD2. The CDR3 covers 12 residues. V trimming: 4 bases; J trimming: 5 bases; junction bases outside the gene matches: 1. Germline CDR1 LGHNA, CDR2 YNFKEQ. The CDR3 here is CASSPAGETQYF. The CDR3 DNA reads TGTGCCAGCAGCCCAGCGGGGGAGACCCAGTACTTC.